This T cell receptor beta chain was sequenced during a study of response to subunit inactivated influenza vaccine. Regarding the study as a whole: Researchers suggested that each seasonal influenza vaccination recruits few new T cells.

MiXCR, applied by TCRdb to the RT-PCR reads, yields one record per CDR3 protein. The sample has 250,000 to 350,000 distinct CDR3 sequences, around 20% seen once. Points on this clonotype: Antigen unknown.

Trimming left V 5 bases short and J 2 bases short, with 9 bases between. CDR3 length: 12 residues. Germline V gives CDR1 SQVTM, CDR2 ANQGSEA. V is TRBV29-1 and J is TRBJ2-5; unclear D gene. The sequence derives from a man between 50 and 70 years old who received an inactivated influenza vaccine. Sequencing used PBMCs from blood, obtained roughly 20 months after vaccination. The DNA of the CDR3 is TGCAGCGTTCGGCCAGGACAAGAGACCCAGTACTTC. It translates to CSVRPGQETQYF.